These 17 T cell receptor beta chains came from one sample sequenced in a study of T cells in Graves' hyperthyroidism and ophthalmopathy. From RNA transcripts, TCR beta CDR3 regions were amplified. In the first-round RT-PCR of the TCR CDR3, the HTBI primer set was used. Using its own MiXCR run on the multiplex PCR reads, TCRdb lists one record per CDR3 protein. The profile shows 250,000 to 300,000 distinct CDR3 sequences, about 14% of them singletons. The sample consisted of blood. The source of these receptors is a woman in her twenties or thirties with Graves' hyperthyroidism that later progressed to Graves' ophthalmopathy.

This clonotype has more than one count but fewer than ten. V usage is TRBV28 and J usage is TRBJ2-1, with TRBD2 matching over 7 bases. The CDR3 covers 15 residues. The germline CDR1 and CDR2 sequences are MDHEN and SYDVKM. V was pared by 9 bases and J by 4 bases, with 12 bases of the junction left unmatched. CDR3 sequence: CARSGAGAIYNEQFF. The CDR3 DNA reads as TGTGCCAGATCCGGGGCGGGAGCGATATACAATGAGCAGTTCTTC.

Ten or more counts support this clonotype. In DNA, the CDR3 is TGTGCCATCAGTGCTACTAGTACGGAGACCCAGTACTTC. It is translated as CAISATSTETQYF. V usage is TRBV10-3 and J usage is TRBJ2-5; possibly TRBD2 for D (5 bases). V shed 4 bases and J shed 5 bases, with 11 bases lying between them. The germline CDR1 and CDR2 sequences are ENHRY and SYGVKD. This CDR3 has 13 amino acids.

Turning to this clonotype: At one end the junction does not follow the germline gene, possibly because of a read error. The chain recombines TRBV29-1 with TRBJ1-2; 8 bases are shared with TRBD1. The CDR3 consists of 13 residues. Germline V gene data show CDR1 as SQVTM and CDR2 as ANQGSEA. The CDR3 loop is CSVEETGAYGYTF. CDR3 coding DNA: TGCAGCGTGGAAGAGACAGGGGCCTATGGCTACACCTTC. Full variable domain (missing parts from reference TRBV29-1 and TRBJ1-2): SAVISQKPSRDICQRGTSLTIQCQVDSQVTMMFWYRQQPGQSLTLIATANQGSEATYESGFVIDKFPISRPNLTFSTLTVSNMSPEDSSIYLCSVEETGAYGYTFGSGTRLTVV.

This clonotype occurred many times. J is TRBJ2-4 and V is TRBV7-9; a weak D match, TRBD1 (5 bases). The CDR3 extends over 13 amino acids. V was trimmed by 3 bases and J by 9 bases, leaving 12 bases between them. Germline V gene lookup returns CDR1 SEHNR and CDR2 FQNEAQ (reference sequence). CDR3 nucleotide sequence: TGTGCCAGCAGCTTGACAGTGTTACCCATTCAGTACTTC. This translates into CASSLTVLPIQYF.

This clonotype showed up just a few times. This chain connects TRBV7-9 to TRBJ2-7; D is possibly TRBD1 or TRBD2 (5 bases each). CDR1 SEHNR and CDR2 FQNEAQ come from the germline V gene (reference sequence). Trimming removed 5 bases at V and 1 base at J, with 12 bases between. The CDR3 extends over 14 amino acids. CDR3 DNA sequence: TGTGCCAGCAGCGCCCGGGACGAATCCTACGAGCAGTACTTC. Translated, it gives CASSARDESYEQYF. The complete variable domain, with remaining parts taken from reference TRBV7-9 and TRBJ2-7, reads DTGVSQNPRHKITKRGQNVTFRCDPISEHNRLYWYRQTLGQGPEFLTYFQNEAQLEKSRLLSDRFSAERPKGSFSTLEIQRTEQGDSAMYLCASSARDESYEQYFGPGTRLTVT.

This clonotype came up many times. The V and J genes are TRBV7-8 and TRBJ2-5; D may be TRBD1 (6 bases). CDR3 length: 18 amino acids. Germline CDR1 is SGHVS and CDR2 is FQNEAQ. V lost 2 bases and J lost 7, with 26 bases in between. The CDR3 DNA reads as TGTGCCAGCAGCTTAAGTCAGATTCGGGACACCTCATCGTTGACCCAGTACTTC. Its translation: CASSLSQIRDTSSLTQYF.

This clonotype was seen at least ten times. The chain is built from TRBV20-1 and TRBJ2-1; 7 bases map to TRBD1. This CDR3 spans 14 amino acids. Germline loops: CDR1 DFQATT, CDR2 SNEGSKA (reference sequence). Germline trimming cut 3 bases from V and 2 bases from J; bases unmatched to any gene: 4. The CDR3 is CSASLGGPYNEQFF. The DNA for the CDR3 is TGCAGTGCTAGTTTAGGGGGCCCCTACAATGAGCAGTTCTTC.

This clonotype was observed at least ten times. V is TRBV6-5 and J is TRBJ1-5; weak D call: TRBD1 (5 bases). The length of the CDR3 is 15 residues. In germline, CDR1 is MNHEY, CDR2 SVGAGI. With 0 bases removed from V and 4 bases from J, the gap between germline ends came to 10 bases. CDR3 nucleotide sequence: TGTGCCAGCAGTTACTCAGGCAGGGTTAATCAGCCCCAGCATTTT. Its protein product is CASSYSGRVNQPQHF.

This clonotype was seen many times. The chain has TRBV7-9 and TRBJ2-7, with a possible D match to TRBD1 (5 bases). In germline, CDR1 is SEHNR, CDR2 FQNEAQ (reference sequence). The V and J ends lost 2 bases and 3 bases respectively, with 11 bases between them. The CDR3 length is 14 residues. In nucleotides, the CDR3 is TGTGCCAGCAGCTTAACCGACAGAGTCTACGAGCAGTACTTC. Its translation is CASSLTDRVYEQYF. The whole variable domain, remainder taken from reference TRBV7-9 and TRBJ2-7, is DTGVSQNPRHKITKRGQNVTFRCDPISEHNRLYWYRQTLGQGPEFLTYFQNEAQLEKSRLLSDRFSAERPKGSFSTLEIQRTEQGDSAMYLCASSLTDRVYEQYFGPGTRLTVT.

J is TRBJ1-4 and V is TRBV9; weak D call: TRBD1 (6 bases). Per the germline V gene, CDR1 is SGDLS and CDR2 is YYNGEE. CDR3 size: 15 residues. V lost 4 bases and J lost 7, with 17 bases in between. DNA for the CDR3: TGTGCCAGCAGCCAGAGGGGGGGGGGAACTGAAAAACTGTTTTTT. It encodes CASSQRGGGTEKLFF. The entire variable domain, with the rest obtained from reference TRBV9 and TRBJ1-4, is as follows: DSGVTQTPKHLITATGQRVTLRCSPRSGDLSVYWYQQSLDQGLQFLIQYYNGEERAKGNILERFSAQQFPDLHSELNLSSLELGDSALYFCASSQRGGGTEKLFFGSGTQLSVL.

A word on this clonotype: A much larger clone lies a single base off, so this may be a read error. This chain connects TRBV6-2 or TRBV6-3 to TRBJ1-2; no firm D call. This CDR3 region has 14 residues. Germline values: CDR1 MNHEY, CDR2 SVGEGT. This CDR3 is CACSYSRGNYGYTF. DNA of the CDR3: TGTGCCTGCAGTTACTCGAGAGGCAACTATGGCTACACCTTC.

This clonotype occurred once. This chain joins TRBV7-2 and TRBJ1-1; 10 positions match TRBD1. V shed 5 bases and J 1 base; nucleotides not matched to a gene: 4. The CDR3 contains 15 residues. The V gene's germline CDR1 is SGHTA and CDR2 FQGNSA. The CDR3, as DNA: TGTGCCAGCAGCCCCGGGACAGGGGCGAACACTGAAGCTTTCTTT. Protein: CASSPGTGANTEAFF.

This clonotype appeared many times. The chain has TRBV19 and TRBJ1-2; D is ambiguous. The CDR3 has 13 amino acids. Trimming stripped 3 bases from V and 7 bases from J, with 12 bases between. Looked up from germline, CDR1 is LNHDA and CDR2 is SQIVND (reference sequence). The CDR3: CASSMEGSVGYTF. The CDR3 nucleotides read TGTGCCAGTAGTATGGAAGGGTCGGTTGGCTACACCTTC.

This clonotype was recorded many times. V gene TRBV5-1 combines with J gene TRBJ1-5; D is uncertain. This CDR3 region has 13 residues. Germline V gene data show CDR1 as SGHRS and CDR2 as YFSETQ. V dropped 4 bases and J dropped 7 bases, with 12 bases sitting between them. The CDR3 coding sequence is TGCGCCAGCAGCCGGACCGTGGGGCAGCCCCAGCATTTT. This sequence encodes CASSRTVGQPQHF. Together with reference TRBV5-1 and TRBJ1-5, the CDR3 gives the full variable domain: KAGVTQTPRYLIKTRGQQVTLSCSPISGHRSVSWYQQTPGQGLQFLFEYFSETQRNKGNFPGRFSGRQFSNSRSEMNVSTLELGDSALYLCASSRTVGQPQHFGDGTRLSIL.

This clonotype was recorded many times. CDR3 DNA sequence: TGTGCCAGCAGTTTTCCCGGGACAGGGGGGAACTACGAGCAGTACTTC. Amino acids: CASSFPGTGGNYEQYF. This chain joins TRBV28 and TRBJ2-7, with 11 positions matching TRBD1. Germline values: CDR1 MDHEN, CDR2 SYDVKM. J lost 3 bases, V lost 3 bases, and 7 bases had no gene match. The CDR3 extends over 16 amino acids.

Many counts were recorded for this clonotype. The chain links TRBV7-9 to TRBJ2-7, with D perhaps being TRBD1 or TRBD2 (5 bases each). Trimming removed 3 bases from V and 5 bases from J, with 8 bases in between. The CDR3 contains 12 residues. Germline CDR1 and CDR2: SEHNR and FQNEAQ (reference sequence). Written as DNA, the CDR3 is TGTGCCAGCAGCTTTATGGGGGACGAGCAGTACTTC. Translated: CASSFMGDEQYF.

This CDR3 is CASSHYEASGGETQYF. CDR3 in DNA: TGCGCCAGCAGCCACTATGAGGCATCAGGGGGAGAGACCCAGTACTTC. The V call is TRBV4-1, the J call TRBJ2-5; TRBD1 aligns across 7 bases. V lost 3 bases and J lost 4; bases outside the gene matches: 11. This CDR3 contains 16 residues. Germline-derived CDR1 and CDR2 are MGHRA and YSYEKL.